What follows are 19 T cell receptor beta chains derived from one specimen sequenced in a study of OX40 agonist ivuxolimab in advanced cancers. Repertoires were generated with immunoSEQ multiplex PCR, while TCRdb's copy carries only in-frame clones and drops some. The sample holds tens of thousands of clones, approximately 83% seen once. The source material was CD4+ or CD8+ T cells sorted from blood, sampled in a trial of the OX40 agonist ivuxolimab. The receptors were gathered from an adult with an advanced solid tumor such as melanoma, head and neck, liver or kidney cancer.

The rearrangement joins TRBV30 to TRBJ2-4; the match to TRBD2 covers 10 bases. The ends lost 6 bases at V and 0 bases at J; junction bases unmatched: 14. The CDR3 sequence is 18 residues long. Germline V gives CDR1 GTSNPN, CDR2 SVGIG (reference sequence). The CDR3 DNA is TGTGCCTGCATAGCGGGAGGCCCCCTCCTCGCAGCCAAAAACATTCAGTACTTC. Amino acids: CACIAGGPLLAAKNIQYF.

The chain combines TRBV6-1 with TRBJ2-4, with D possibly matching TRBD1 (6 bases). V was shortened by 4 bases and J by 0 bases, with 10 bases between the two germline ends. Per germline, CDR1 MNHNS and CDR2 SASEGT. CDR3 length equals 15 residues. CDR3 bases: TGTGCCAGCAGTGGGACAGCAGTAGCCAAAAACATTCAGTACTTC. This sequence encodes CASSGTAVAKNIQYF.

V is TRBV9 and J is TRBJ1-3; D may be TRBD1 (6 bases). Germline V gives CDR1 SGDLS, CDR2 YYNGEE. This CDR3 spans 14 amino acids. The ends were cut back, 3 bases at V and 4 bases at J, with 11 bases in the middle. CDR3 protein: CASSGAGTGNTIYF. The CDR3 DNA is TGTGCCAGCAGCGGGGCCGGGACAGGAAACACCATATATTTT.

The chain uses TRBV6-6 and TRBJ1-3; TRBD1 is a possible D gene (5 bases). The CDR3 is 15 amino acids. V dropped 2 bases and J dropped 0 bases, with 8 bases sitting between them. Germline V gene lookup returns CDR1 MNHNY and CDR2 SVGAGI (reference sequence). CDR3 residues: CASSYRGPSGNTIYF. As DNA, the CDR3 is TGTGCCAGCAGTTACAGGGGTCCCTCTGGAAACACCATATATTTT.

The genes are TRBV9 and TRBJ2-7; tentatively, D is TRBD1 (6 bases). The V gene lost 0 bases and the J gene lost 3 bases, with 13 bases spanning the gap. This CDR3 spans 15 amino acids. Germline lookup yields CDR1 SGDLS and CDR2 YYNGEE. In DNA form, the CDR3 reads TGTGCCAGCAGCGTAGACGGGACACAAAACTACGAGCAGTACTTC. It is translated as CASSVDGTQNYEQYF.

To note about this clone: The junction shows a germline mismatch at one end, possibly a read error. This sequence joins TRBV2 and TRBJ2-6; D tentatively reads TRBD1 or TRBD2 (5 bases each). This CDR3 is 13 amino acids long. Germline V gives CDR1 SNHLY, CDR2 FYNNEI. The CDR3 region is CAGRESGANVLTF. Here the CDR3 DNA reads TGTGCCGGCAGGGAGTCCGGGGCCAACGTCCTGACTTTC.

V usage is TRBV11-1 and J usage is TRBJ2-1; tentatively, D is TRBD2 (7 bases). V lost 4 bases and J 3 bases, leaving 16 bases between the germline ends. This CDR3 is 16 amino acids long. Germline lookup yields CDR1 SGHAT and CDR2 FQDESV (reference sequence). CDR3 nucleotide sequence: TGTGCCAGCAGCTCGAGAGGGGGGGGCGGCTACAATGAGCAGTTCTTC. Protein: CASSSRGGGGYNEQFF. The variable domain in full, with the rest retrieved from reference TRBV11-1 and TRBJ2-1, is EAEVAQSPRYKITEKSQAVAFWCDPISGHATLYWYRQILGQGPELLVQFQDESVVDDSQLPKDRFSAERLKGVDSTLKIQPAELGDSAMYLCASSSRGGGGYNEQFFGPGTRLTVL.

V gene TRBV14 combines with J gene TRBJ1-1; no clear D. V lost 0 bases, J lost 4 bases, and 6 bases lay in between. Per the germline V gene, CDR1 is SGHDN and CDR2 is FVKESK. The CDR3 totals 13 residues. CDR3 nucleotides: TGTGCCAGCAGCCAAGAGCTTCTCACTGAAGCTTTCTTT. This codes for CASSQELLTEAFF.

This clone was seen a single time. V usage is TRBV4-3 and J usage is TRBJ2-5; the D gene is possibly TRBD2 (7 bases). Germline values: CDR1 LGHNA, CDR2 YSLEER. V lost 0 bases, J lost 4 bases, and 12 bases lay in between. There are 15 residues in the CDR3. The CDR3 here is CASSQEGRGAETQYF. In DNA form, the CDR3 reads TGCGCCAGCAGCCAAGAAGGTCGGGGGGCAGAGACCCAGTACTTC.

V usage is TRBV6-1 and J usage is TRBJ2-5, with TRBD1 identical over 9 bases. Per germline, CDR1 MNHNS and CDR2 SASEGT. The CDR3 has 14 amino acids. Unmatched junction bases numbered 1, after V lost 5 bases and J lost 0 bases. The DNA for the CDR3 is TGTGCCAGCAGTAGGGACAGGGACCAAGAGACCCAGTACTTC. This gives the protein CASSRDRDQETQYF.

Here the CDR3 reads CASSPPSRPFGELFF. CDR3 in DNA: TGTGCCAGCTCACCACCTAGTCGGCCGTTCGGGGAGCTGTTTTTT. This chain uses TRBV18 with TRBJ2-2; D gene unclear. The CDR3 is made up of 15 amino acids. Trimming stripped 0 bases from V and 7 bases from J, with 12 bases between. CDR1 and CDR2 from the germline V gene are KGHSH and LQKENI. Drawing the rest from reference TRBV18 and TRBJ2-2, the complete variable domain is NAGVMQNPRHLVRRRGQEARLRCSPMKGHSHVYWYRQLPEEGLKFMVYLQKENIIDESGMPKERFSAEFPKEGPSILRIQQVVRGDSAAYFCASSPPSRPFGELFFGEGSRLTVL.

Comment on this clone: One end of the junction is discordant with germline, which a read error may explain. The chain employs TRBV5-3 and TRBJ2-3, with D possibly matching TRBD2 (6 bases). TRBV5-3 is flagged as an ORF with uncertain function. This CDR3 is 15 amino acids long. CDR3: CASSLDPGDADTQYF. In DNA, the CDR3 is TGTGCCAGCAGCTTGGACCCGGGGGACGCAGATACGCAGTATTTT.

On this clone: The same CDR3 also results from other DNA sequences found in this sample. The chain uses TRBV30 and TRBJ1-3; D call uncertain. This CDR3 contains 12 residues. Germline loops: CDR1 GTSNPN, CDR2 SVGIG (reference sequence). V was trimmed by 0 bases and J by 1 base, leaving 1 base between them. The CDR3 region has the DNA TGTGCCTGGAGTGTGTCTGGAAACACCATATATTTT. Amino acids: CAWSVSGNTIYF.

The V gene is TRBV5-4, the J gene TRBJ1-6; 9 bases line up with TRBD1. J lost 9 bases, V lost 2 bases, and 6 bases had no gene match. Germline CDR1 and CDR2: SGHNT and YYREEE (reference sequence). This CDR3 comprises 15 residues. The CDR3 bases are TGTGCCAGCAGCTTAAGACAGGGGGTGGTTTCACCCCTCCACTTT. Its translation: CASSLRQGVVSPLHF.

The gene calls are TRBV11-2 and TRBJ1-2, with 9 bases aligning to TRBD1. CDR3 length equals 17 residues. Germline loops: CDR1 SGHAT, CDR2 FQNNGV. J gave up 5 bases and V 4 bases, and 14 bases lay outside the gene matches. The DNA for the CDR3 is TGTGCCAGCAGCTCCTACCGGGACAGGGTAACCCGGTATGGCTACACCTTC. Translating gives CASSSYRDRVTRYGYTF. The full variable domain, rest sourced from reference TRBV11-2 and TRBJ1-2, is EAGVAQSPRYKIIEKRQSVAFWCNPISGHATLYWYQQILGQGPKLLIQFQNNGVVDDSQLPKDRFSAERLKGVDSTLKIQPAKLEDSAVYLCASSSYRDRVTRYGYTFGSGTRLTVV.

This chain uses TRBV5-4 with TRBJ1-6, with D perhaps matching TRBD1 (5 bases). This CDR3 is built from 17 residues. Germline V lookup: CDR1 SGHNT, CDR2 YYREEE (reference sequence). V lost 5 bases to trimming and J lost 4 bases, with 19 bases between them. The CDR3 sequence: CASSPAGGGSYNSPLHF. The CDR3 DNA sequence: TGTGCCAGCAGTCCCGCCGGGGGGGGTTCTTATAATTCACCCCTCCACTTT.

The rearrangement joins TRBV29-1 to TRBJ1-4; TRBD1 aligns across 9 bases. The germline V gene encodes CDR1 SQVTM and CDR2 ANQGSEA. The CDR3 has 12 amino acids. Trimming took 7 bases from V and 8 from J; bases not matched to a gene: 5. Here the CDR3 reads CSAGQGREKLFF. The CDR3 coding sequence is TGCAGCGCGGGACAGGGAAGAGAAAAACTGTTTTTT.

CDR3 amino acids: CASSFQGTGELFF. The CDR3 nucleotides are TGCGCCAGCAGCTTCCAGGGCACCGGGGAGCTGTTTTTT. The chain has TRBV5-1 and TRBJ2-2, with D perhaps matching TRBD1 (5 bases). The germline V gene encodes CDR1 SGHRS and CDR2 YFSETQ. There are 13 residues in the CDR3. V was cut by 2 bases and J by 4 bases, with 6 bases left in between.

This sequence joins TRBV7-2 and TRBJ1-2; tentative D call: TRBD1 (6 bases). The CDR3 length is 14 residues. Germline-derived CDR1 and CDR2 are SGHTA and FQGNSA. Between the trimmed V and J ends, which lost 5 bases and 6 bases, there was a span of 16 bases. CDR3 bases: TGTGCCAGCAGCCGGATGCAGGGGAAGGATGGCTACACCTTC. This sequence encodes CASSRMQGKDGYTF.